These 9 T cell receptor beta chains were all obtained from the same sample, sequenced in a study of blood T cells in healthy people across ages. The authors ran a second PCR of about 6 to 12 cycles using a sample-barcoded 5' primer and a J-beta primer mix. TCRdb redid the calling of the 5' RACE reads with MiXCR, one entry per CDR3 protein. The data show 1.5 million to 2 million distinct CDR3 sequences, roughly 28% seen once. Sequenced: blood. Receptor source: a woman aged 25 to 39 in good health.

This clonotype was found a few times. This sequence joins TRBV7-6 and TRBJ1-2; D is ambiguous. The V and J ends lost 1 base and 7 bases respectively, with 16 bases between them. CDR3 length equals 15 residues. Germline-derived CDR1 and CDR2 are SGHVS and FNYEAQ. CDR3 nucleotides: TGTGCCAGCAGCTTAGAAGTGGGATACACTGGTGGCTACACCTTC. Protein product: CASSLEVGYTGGYTF.

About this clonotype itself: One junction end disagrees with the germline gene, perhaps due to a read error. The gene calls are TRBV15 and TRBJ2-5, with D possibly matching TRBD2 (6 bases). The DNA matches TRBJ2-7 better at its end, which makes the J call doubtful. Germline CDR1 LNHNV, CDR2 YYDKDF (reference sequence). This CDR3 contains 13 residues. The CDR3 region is CAARSGGTYEQYF. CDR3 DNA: TGTGCCGCCAGAAGTGGCGGGACCTACGAGCAGTACTTC.

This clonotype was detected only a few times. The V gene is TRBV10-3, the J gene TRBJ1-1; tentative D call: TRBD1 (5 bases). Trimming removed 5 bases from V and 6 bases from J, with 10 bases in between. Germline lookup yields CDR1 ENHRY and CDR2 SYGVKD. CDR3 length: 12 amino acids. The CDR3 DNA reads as TGTGCCATCAGTTCCCAGGGCCCTGAAGCTTTCTTT. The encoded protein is CAISSQGPEAFF.

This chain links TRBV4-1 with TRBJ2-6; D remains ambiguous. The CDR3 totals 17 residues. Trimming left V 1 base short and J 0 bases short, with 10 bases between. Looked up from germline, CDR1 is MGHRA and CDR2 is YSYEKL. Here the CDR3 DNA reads TGCGCCAGCAGCCAAGCTCAGGTGGCCTCTGGGGCCAACGTCCTGACTTTC. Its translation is CASSQAQVASGANVLTF.

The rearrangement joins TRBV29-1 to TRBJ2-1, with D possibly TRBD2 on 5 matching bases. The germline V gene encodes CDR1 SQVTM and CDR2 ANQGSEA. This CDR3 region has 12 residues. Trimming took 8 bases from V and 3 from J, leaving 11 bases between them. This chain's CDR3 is CSTRGVYNEQFF. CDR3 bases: TGCAGCACCCGGGGAGTCTACAATGAGCAGTTCTTC.

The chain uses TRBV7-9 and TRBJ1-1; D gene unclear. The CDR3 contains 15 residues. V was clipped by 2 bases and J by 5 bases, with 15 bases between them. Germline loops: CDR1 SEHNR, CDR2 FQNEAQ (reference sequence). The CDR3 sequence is CASSLYSLDGTEAFF. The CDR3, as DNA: TGTGCCAGCAGCTTATACAGCCTGGATGGGACTGAAGCTTTCTTT.

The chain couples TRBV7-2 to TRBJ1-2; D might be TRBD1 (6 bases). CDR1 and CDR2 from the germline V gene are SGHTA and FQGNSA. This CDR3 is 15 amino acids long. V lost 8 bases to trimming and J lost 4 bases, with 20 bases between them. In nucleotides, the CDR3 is TGTGCCAGCGGCCGAGACAGGTTGGAGGGCTATGGCTACACCTTC. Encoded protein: CASGRDRLEGYGYTF.

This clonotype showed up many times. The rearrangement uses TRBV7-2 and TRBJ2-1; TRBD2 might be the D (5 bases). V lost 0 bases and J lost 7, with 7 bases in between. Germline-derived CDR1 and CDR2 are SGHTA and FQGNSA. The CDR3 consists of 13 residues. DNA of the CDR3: TGTGCCAGCAGCTTAGCTTCGGGGAATGAGCAGTTCTTC. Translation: CASSLASGNEQFF.

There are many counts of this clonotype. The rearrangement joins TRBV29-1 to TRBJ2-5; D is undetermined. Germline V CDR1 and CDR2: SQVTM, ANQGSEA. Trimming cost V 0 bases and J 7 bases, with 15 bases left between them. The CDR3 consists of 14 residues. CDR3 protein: CSVEEIMSGGTQYF. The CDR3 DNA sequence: TGCAGCGTTGAAGAAATAATGTCAGGTGGGACCCAGTACTTC.